This T cell receptor beta chain was identified in a study of T cells in Graves' hyperthyroidism and ophthalmopathy. RNA transcripts were the template for amplifying TCR beta CDR3 regions. The study used the HTBI primer set for a first-round RT-PCR of the TCR CDR3. TCRdb itself ran the multiplex PCR reads through MiXCR, one entry per CDR3 protein. This sample has hundreds of thousands of distinct CDR3 sequences, with roughly an eighth found just once. PBMCs were derived from around 10 ml fresh peripheral blood. This clonotype was recorded many times. Germline CDR1 reads GTSNPN; CDR2 reads SVGIG (reference sequence). The CDR3 runs 14 residues. V was clipped by 5 bases and J by 3 bases, with 17 bases between them.

The chain uses TRBV30 and TRBJ2-7, with a weak D call TRBD2 (6 bases). The receptor was derived from a man aged 50 to 60 with Graves' ophthalmopathy. Sequencing was performed on blood. CDR3 sequence: CAWGRGGTVYEQYF. The CDR3 nucleotides are TGTGCCTGGGGTCGCGGCGGGACCGTCTACGAGCAGTACTTC. Complete variable domain (other parts from reference TRBV30 and TRBJ2-7): SQTIHQWPATLVQPVGSPLSLECTVEGTSNPNLYWYRQAAGRGLQLLFYSVGIGQISSEVPQNLSASRPQDRQFILSSKKLLLSDSGFYLCAWGRGGTVYEQYFGPGTRLTVT.